This entry describes one T cell receptor (beta chain). Its antigen is not yet known. The record has no base qualities; no much larger clone is one base away. This sample is part of a study of blood T cell repertoires in COVID-19 (TCRdb year 2020). Context from the whole study: Samples from collaborators originated in the United States, Italy and Spain and spanned both the acute and convalescent phases of COVID-19. The prospective study material was composed of cDNA or gDNA derived from T cells, B-cell-depleted T cells, or PBMCs. Deeply sampled blood TCRbeta repertoires from subjects exposed to, actively infected with, or recovered from COVID-19 were included in the dataset. The repertoires were released in a freely available public database intended as a resource for research on the immune response to SARS-CoV-2. Samples came from the ongoing ImmuneRACE study (first 160 participants) plus 1,254 subjects from 6 global collaborators. A de-identified subject ID, COVID-19 status, age in years and sex were almost always included in the sample metadata. Where HLA class I and class II types were available, the types were taken from metadata supplied by the sample provider, not from assay-based typing.

TCRbeta CDR3 regions were amplified from genomic DNA using the immunoSEQ Assay, a bias-controlled multiplex PCR. As for the authors' bioinformatics: The number of nucleated cells in each sample was estimated by amplification of reference gene primers within the assay. To quantify the absolute abundance of each unique TCRbeta CDR3 rearrangement, sequence reads were collapsed and filtered. Productive Simpson clonality was computed per sample as the square root of Simpson's diversity index over productive rearrangements. Not all clones reach the TCRdb copy of this immuneACCESS table, which keeps in-frame sequences only. Checked studies attribute under half of the gap to unresolved V genes and leave the rest unexplained. The DNA gave D and trimming, while V, J and clone size come from that table. This sample comprises some 300,000 clones, around 89% of them detected only once. Around 4.5% of the sample rests with the top ten.

In the prospective study, participants were about 18 to 95 years old, resided in approximately 25 geographic areas of the United States, and were enrolled through a virtual design. To assign participants to cohorts, the prospective study relied on clinical history that participants themselves reported in a screening survey and a study questionnaire. In the prospective study, mobile phlebotomists collected whole blood, serum and a nasopharyngeal or oropharyngeal swab from each participant. Over a 2-month period, participants in the prospective study had the option of providing additional blood draws and questionnaires. Before DNA extraction, blood samples from the prospective study were shipped at room temperature or frozen. The junction shows trimming of 0 bases on V and 2 bases on J, and the gene matches do not reach 1 base of it. Based on the germline V gene (reference sequence), the CDR1 and CDR2 sequences are LGHDT and YNNKEL. The CDR3 measures 15 amino acids from cysteine to phenylalanine. Only the CDR3 DNA stays, 45 bases, in frame from base 1.

Summary of the overall study and its limitations: The quantity of clinical and demographic metadata differed by source and by participant and was supplied without curation.

The sequenced sample was PBMCs or T cells enriched from blood (not recorded which). This receptor chain uses TRBV3-1 (or the pseudogene TRBV3-2) and TRBJ2-1; TRBD2 lines up with 7 middle nucleotides. This TCR came from a young woman with acute COVID-19. The DNA reads TGTGCCAGCAGCCAAGACGCGGGGGCCTACAATGAGCAGTTCTTC. It encodes CASSQDAGAYNEQFF.